This T cell receptor (beta chain) is drawn from a study of identical twins. After template switching added a universal primer site, the resulting cDNA carried unique molecular identifiers. TCRdb ran MiXCR on the 5' RACE reads and lists one entry per CDR3 protein. The repertoire holds around 690,000 distinct CDR3 sequences, 21% seen once, with roughly 4% in the top ten. Points from the study as a whole: With monozygotic twins, out-of-frame TCR alpha sharing exceeded what models estimated.

A few counts support this clonotype. What it recognizes is unknown. The CDR3 runs to 15 residues. Germline CDR1 and CDR2: DFQATT and SNEGSKA (reference sequence). Trimming shortened V by 0 bases and J by 0 bases, and 11 bases separated the two germline ends. The data also belong to a second study, concerning T cells expressing NK-cell markers. According to that study: One of the eight sequenced donors was seronegative, whereas the other seven were HCMV-seropositive. Six donors carried dominant NKG2C+ clonotypes that made up about 1.0-8% of their CD8+ T cells.

This TCR came from a woman under 30 in good health. The sequencing input was PBMCs. This rearrangement joins TRBV20-1 to TRBJ1-1, with D perhaps TRBD1 (5 bases). In DNA form, the CDR3 reads TGCAGTGCTAGAGATCGTAGGGGAATGAACACTGAAGCTTTCTTT. This translates into CSARDRRGMNTEAFF.